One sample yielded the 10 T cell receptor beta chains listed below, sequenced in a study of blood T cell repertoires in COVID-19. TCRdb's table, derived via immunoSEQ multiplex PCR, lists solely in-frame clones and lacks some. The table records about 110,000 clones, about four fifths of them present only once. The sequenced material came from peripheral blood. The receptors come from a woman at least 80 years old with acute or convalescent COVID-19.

The CDR3 protein is CASSSSARGSEAFF. The CDR3 nucleotides read TGTGCCAGCAGCTCGTCGGCCAGGGGTTCTGAAGCTTTCTTT. The gene calls are TRBV5-4 and TRBJ1-1; possible D gene TRBD1, 6 bases. CDR1 and CDR2 (germline): SGHNT, YYREEE (reference sequence). This CDR3 has 14 residues. The V end was cut by 3 bases, the J end by 6 bases, with 15 bases between. The full variable domain, completed using reference TRBV5-4 and TRBJ1-1, is ETGVTQSPTHLIKTRGQQVTLRCSSQSGHNTVSWYQQALGQGPQFIFQYYREEENGRGNFPPRFSGLQFPNYSSELNVNALELDDSALYLCASSSSARGSEAFFGQGTRLTVV.

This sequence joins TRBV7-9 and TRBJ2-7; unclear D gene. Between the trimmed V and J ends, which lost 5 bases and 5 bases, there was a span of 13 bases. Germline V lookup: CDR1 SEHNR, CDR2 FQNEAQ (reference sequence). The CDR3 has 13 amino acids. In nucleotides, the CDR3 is TGTGCCAGCAGCACATCATATCCCCACGAGCAGTACTTC. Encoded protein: CASSTSYPHEQYF.

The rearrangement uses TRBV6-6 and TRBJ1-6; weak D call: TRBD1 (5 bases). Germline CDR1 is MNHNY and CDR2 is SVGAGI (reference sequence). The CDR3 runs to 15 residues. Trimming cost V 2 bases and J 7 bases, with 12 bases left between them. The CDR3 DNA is TGTGCCAGCAGTTACCTGGGACTGCTAAATTCACCCCTCCACTTT. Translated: CASSYLGLLNSPLHF.

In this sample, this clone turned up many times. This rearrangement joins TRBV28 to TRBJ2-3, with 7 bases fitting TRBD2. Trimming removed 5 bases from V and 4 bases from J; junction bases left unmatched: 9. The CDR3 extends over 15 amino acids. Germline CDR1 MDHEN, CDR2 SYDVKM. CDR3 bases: TGTGCCAGCAGTGTTACAGCGGGAACCGCAGATACGCAGTATTTT. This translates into CASSVTAGTADTQYF.

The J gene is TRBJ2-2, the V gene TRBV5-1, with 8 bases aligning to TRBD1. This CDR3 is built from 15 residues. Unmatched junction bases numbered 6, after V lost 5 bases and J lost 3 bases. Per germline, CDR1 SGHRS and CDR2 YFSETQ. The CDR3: CASSSTGGYTGELFF. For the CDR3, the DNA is TGCGCCAGCAGTTCTACAGGGGGTTACACCGGGGAGCTGTTTTTT.

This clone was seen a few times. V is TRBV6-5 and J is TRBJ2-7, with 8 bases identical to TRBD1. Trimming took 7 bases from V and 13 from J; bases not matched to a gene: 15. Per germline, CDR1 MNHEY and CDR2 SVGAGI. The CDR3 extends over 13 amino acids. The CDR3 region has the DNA TGTGCCAGCACTCAATCCGGACAGGGCGGGCGATACTTC. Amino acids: CASTQSGQGGRYF.

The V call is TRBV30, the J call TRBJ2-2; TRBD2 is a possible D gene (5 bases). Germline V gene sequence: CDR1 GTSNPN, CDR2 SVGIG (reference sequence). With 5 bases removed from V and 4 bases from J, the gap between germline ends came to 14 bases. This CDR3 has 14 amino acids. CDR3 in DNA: TGTGCCTGGTCCGGGATCCACCTCACCGGGGAGCTGTTTTTT. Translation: CAWSGIHLTGELFF. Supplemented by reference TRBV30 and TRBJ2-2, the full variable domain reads SQTIHQWPATLVQPVGSPLSLECTVEGTSNPNLYWYRQAAGRGLQLLFYSVGIGQISSEVPQNLSASRPQDRQFILSSKKLLLSDSGFYLCAWSGIHLTGELFFGEGSRLTVL.

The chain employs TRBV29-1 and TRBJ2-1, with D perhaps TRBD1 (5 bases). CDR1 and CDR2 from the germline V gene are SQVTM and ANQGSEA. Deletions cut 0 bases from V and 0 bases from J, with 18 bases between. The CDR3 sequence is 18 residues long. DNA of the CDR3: TGCAGCGTTGAAGAAGGGGCAGGGATCGGCGGCTCCTACAATGAGCAGTTCTTC. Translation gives CSVEEGAGIGGSYNEQFF.

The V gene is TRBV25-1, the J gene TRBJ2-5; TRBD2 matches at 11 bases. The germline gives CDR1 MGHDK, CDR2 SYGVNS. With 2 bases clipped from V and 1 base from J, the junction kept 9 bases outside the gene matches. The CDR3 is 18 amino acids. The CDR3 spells CASSEGGRLAGFQETQYF. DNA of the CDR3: TGTGCCAGCAGTGAAGGAGGTAGACTAGCGGGGTTCCAAGAGACCCAGTACTTC.

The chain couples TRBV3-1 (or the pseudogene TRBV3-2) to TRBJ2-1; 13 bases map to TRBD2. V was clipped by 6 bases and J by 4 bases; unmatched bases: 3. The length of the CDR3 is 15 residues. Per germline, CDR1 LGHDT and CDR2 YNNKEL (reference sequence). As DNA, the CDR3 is TGTGCCAGCAGTCGACTAGCGGGAGGTTACAATGAGCAGTTCTTC. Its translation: CASSRLAGGYNEQFF.